The rows below give T cell receptor beta chains drawn from one sample of a study of blood T cell repertoires in COVID-19. Produced via immunoSEQ multiplex PCR; TCRdb's table is partial and in-frame only. The sample holds 74,000 or so clones, 75% to 90% seen once. Source material: peripheral blood. The receptors here all came from a man aged 45-65 years with acute or convalescent COVID-19. Both conserved end residues are part of each CDR3. D genes are given only for firm matches. Not all rows give a size; the values are once, few, many and, for expanded clones, a class.

d_call	j_call	v_call	clone_size	cdr3_aa	cdr3_nt
.	TRBJ2-1	TRBV7-3	.	CASSPRGGLNEQFF	TGTGCCAGCAGCCCCAGAGGGGGTCTGAATGAGCAGTTCTTC
TRBD1	TRBJ2-7	TRBV25-1	.	CASSGGTGYEQYF	TGTGCCAGCAGTGGAGGGACAGGGTACGAGCAGTACTTC
TRBD1	TRBJ2-7	TRBV28	.	CASSFGLGGNEQYF	TGTGCCAGCAGTTTTGGTTTAGGGGGCAACGAGCAGTACTTC
.	TRBJ1-1	TRBV7-9	few	CASSSTRAMNTEAFF	TGTGCCAGCAGCTCAACCAGGGCAATGAACACTGAAGCTTTCTTT
TRBD2	TRBJ2-1	TRBV5-1	.	CASRLANKVAGAWVLVNEQFF	TGCGCCAGCCGACTAGCGAATAAAGTAGCGGGAGCTTGGGTTCTCGTTAATGAGCAGTTCTTC
TRBD2	TRBJ2-2	TRBV6-5	few	CASRIAASGPGELFF	TGTGCCAGCAGGATTGCGGCTAGCGGACCCGGGGAGCTGTTTTTT
.	TRBJ1-2	TRBV28	.	CASKTQGGGYGYTF	TGTGCCAGCAAGACCCAGGGAGGGGGCTATGGCTACACCTTC
TRBD1	TRBJ1-6	TRBV5-1	.	CASSQGGTGGGSPLHF	TGCGCCAGCAGCCAAGGAGGGACAGGGGGCGGTTCACCCCTCCACTTT
.	TRBJ2-5	TRBV5-6	.	CASSTQALETQYF	TGTGCCAGCAGCACGCAGGCGCTGGAGACCCAGTACTTC
TRBD1	TRBJ1-1	TRBV7-9	.	CASRAGTENTEAFF	TGTGCCAGCAGAGCCGGGACAGAGAACACTGAAGCTTTCTTT
TRBD1	TRBJ2-7	TRBV2	.	CASRDRGEQYF	TGTGCCAGCAGGGACAGGGGGGAGCAGTACTTC
.	TRBJ2-3	TRBV7-8	.	CASSPRRDSSTDTQYF	TGTGCCAGCAGCCCAAGGCGGGATAGCAGCACAGATACGCAGTATTTT
TRBD1	TRBJ1-1	TRBV10-3	.	CAVSGTGNTEAFF	TGTGCCGTCTCGGGGACAGGGAACACTGAAGCTTTCTTT
TRBD1	TRBJ1-5	TRBV19	.	CASSLQGDQPQHF	TGTGCCAGTAGTTTACAGGGGGATCAGCCCCAGCATTTT
TRBD2	TRBJ2-1	TRBV25-1	.	CACRRASGTNEQFF	TGTGCCTGCAGGAGGGCTAGCGGGACTAATGAGCAGTTCTTC
.	TRBJ2-1	TRBV29-1	.	CSVEGQYSYNEQFF	TGCAGCGTTGAGGGACAATACTCCTACAATGAGCAGTTCTTC
.	TRBJ1-6	TRBV28	.	CASSSGFRDSPLHF	TGTGCCAGCAGTTCGGGCTTCAGGGATTCACCCCTCCACTTT
.	TRBJ2-5	TRBV2	once	CASRQFQETQYF	TGTGCCAGCCGACAGTTCCAAGAGACCCAGTACTTC
TRBD1	TRBJ1-2	TRBV27	.	CASSPKGQGAAYGYTF	TGTGCCAGCAGTCCCAAAGGACAGGGGGCGGCTTATGGCTACACCTTC
.	TRBJ1-5	TRBV30	.	CAWSVRGRLSNQPQHF	TGTGCCTGGAGTGTACGGGGGAGACTTAGCAATCAGCCCCAGCATTTT
TRBD1	TRBJ1-1	TRBV18	.	CASSPQPGQGSGTEAFF	TGTGCCAGCTCACCCCAACCGGGACAGGGTTCGGGCACTGAAGCTTTCTTT
.	TRBJ1-1	TRBV7-2	.	CASSLAGQNTEAFF	TGTGCCAGCAGCTTAGCGGGACAAAACACTGAAGCTTTCTTT
.	TRBJ1-5	TRBV24-1	.	CATSGSDSNQPQHF	TGTGCCACCAGTGGCAGTGATAGCAATCAGCCCCAGCATTTT
.	TRBJ2-1	TRBV27	.	CASRRITSYNEQFF	TGTGCCAGCAGGCGGATTACCTCCTACAATGAGCAGTTCTTC
.	TRBJ2-5	TRBV5-8	.	CASSFVVVDRGGGETQYF	TGTGCCAGCAGCTTTGTGGTGGTCGATCGGGGAGGAGGGGAGACCCAGTACTTC
TRBD1	TRBJ1-5	TRBV7-6	.	CASSAGTGGQQPQHF	TGTGCCAGCAGCGCCGGGACAGGGGGGCAACAGCCCCAGCATTTT
TRBD1	TRBJ2-1	TRBV24-1	.	CATSDLKTGGLQGDEQFF	TGTGCCACCAGTGACCTAAAGACAGGGGGACTCCAAGGAGATGAGCAGTTCTTC
.	TRBJ2-3	TRBV7-9	.	CASSLADLGTQYF	TGTGCCAGCAGCTTAGCCGATCTGGGCACGCAGTATTTT
.	TRBJ1-3	TRBV2	.	CASSERAPDRDSGNTIYF	TGTGCCAGCAGTGAAAGGGCCCCAGACAGAGACTCTGGAAACACCATATATTTT
TRBD1	TRBJ1-6	TRBV5-1	.	CASSLAAQGGSPLHF	TGCGCCAGCAGCTTGGCAGCCCAGGGGGGATCACCCCTCCACTTT
.	TRBJ1-6	TRBV7-9	.	CASSLGTEPSPLHF	TGTGCCAGCAGCTTAGGGACTGAACCTTCACCCCTCCACTTT
TRBD1	TRBJ1-5	TRBV28	.	CASSYTGVSSQPQHF	TGTGCCAGCAGTTACACAGGGGTAAGTAGCCAGCCCCAGCATTTT
TRBD1	TRBJ1-1	TRBV6-2/TRBV6-3	.	CASSHGTDTEAFF	TGTGCCAGCAGCCATGGGACAGACACTGAAGCTTTCTTT
.	TRBJ1-4	TRBV2	.	CASSYLGSANEKLFF	TGTGCCAGCAGTTATTTGGGGAGCGCTAATGAAAAACTGTTTTTT
.	TRBJ1-5	TRBV6-5	once	CASRTRVDGYQPQHF	TGTGCCAGCAGGACGAGGGTTGACGGGTATCAGCCCCAGCATTTT
.	TRBJ2-1	TRBV3-1/TRBV3-2	.	CASSQVYSNEQFF	TGTGCCAGCAGCCAAGTCTACAGCAATGAGCAGTTCTTC
TRBD2	TRBJ2-1	TRBV15	.	CATKREGSHEQFF	TGTGCCACGAAGCGGGAAGGAAGCCATGAGCAGTTCTTC
.	TRBJ1-6	TRBV5-1	.	CASSSSGTDNSPLHF	TGCGCCAGCAGTTCGTCCGGGACTGATAATTCACCCCTCCACTTT
.	TRBJ2-7	TRBV9	.	CASSERDRSYEQYF	TGTGCCAGCAGCGAGCGGGACAGGTCCTACGAGCAGTACTTC
.	TRBJ2-3	TRBV5-4	.	CASSLERARTDTQYF	TGTGCCAGCAGCTTGGAGAGGGCGCGCACAGATACGCAGTATTTT
.	TRBJ2-4	TRBV4-2	.	CASSQVGEGGKNIQYF	TGTGCCAGCAGCCAAGTGGGAGAGGGAGGCAAAAACATTCAGTACTTC
.	TRBJ2-2	TRBV21-1	.	CASSKGPNRGTGELFF	TGTGCCAGCAGCAAAGGTCCAAACAGGGGCACCGGGGAGCTGTTTTTT
TRBD2	TRBJ2-1	TRBV10-1	.	CASSAGLDAYNEQFF	TGCGCCAGCAGTGCGGGACTAGACGCGTACAATGAGCAGTTCTTC
.	TRBJ2-7	TRBV5-8	once	CASSHDTYEQYF	TGTGCCAGCAGCCACGACACGTACGAGCAGTACTTC
.	TRBJ2-2	TRBV5-1	.	CASSLVQGNTGELFF	TGCGCCAGCAGCTTGGTGCAGGGGAACACCGGGGAGCTGTTTTTT
.	TRBJ1-1	TRBV9	.	CASSVQQGNTEAFF	TGTGCCAGCAGCGTACAGCAGGGGAACACTGAAGCTTTCTTT
TRBD1	TRBJ2-7	TRBV7-2	.	CASSNTGARYEQYF	TGTGCCAGCAGCAACACAGGGGCCCGCTACGAGCAGTACTTC
.	TRBJ2-5	TRBV9	.	CASSVQASPPKWAQYF	TGTGCCAGCAGCGTACAGGCTAGCCCACCGAAGTGGGCCCAGTACTTC
TRBD2	TRBJ2-5	TRBV11-3	.	CASSLEGLAQETQYF	TGTGCCAGCAGCTTGGAGGGACTAGCTCAAGAGACCCAGTACTTC
.	TRBJ2-5	TRBV2	.	CASRSSPGTQYF	TGTGCCAGCAGGAGCTCTCCGGGGACCCAGTACTTC
TRBD1	TRBJ2-2	TRBV4-1	.	CASSQSDRVGELFF	TGCGCCAGCAGCCAATCCGACAGGGTGGGGGAGCTGTTTTTT
TRBD1	TRBJ1-2	TRBV11-2	.	CASSLVGGQYYGYTF	TGTGCCAGCAGCTTAGTCGGGGGACAGTACTATGGCTACACCTTC
.	TRBJ2-3	TRBV4-1	.	CASSQETVTDTQYF	TGCGCCAGCAGCCAAGAGACAGTCACAGATACGCAGTATTTT